This paragraph covers one T cell receptor (beta chain) sequence. Authors' data handling: Amplifying reference gene primers gave estimates of nucleated cell counts. Measured with immunoSEQ multiplex PCR; TCRdb has only the in-frame clones, and not every one. That table furnishes V, J and clone size, whereas the DNA furnished D and trimming. The sample carries 15,000 to 25,000 clones, around 74% recorded once. Trimming left V 3 bases short and J 4 bases short, with 10 bases between. CDR3 length equals 14 residues. Germline CDR1 is MRHNA and CDR2 is SNTAGT. This entry is derived from a study of blood T cell repertoires in COVID-19. About the research overall: Both acute and convalescent COVID-19 samples were obtained from the United States, Italy and Spain. T cells, B-cell-depleted T cells, or PBMCs provided the cDNA or gDNA that served as material.

The TCR originated in an elderly man with acute or convalescent COVID-19. The material sequenced was peripheral blood. This chain uses TRBV6-4 with TRBJ1-5; D may be TRBD1 (6 bases). The CDR3 region is CASSEGRGNQPQHF. The CDR3 DNA reads as TGTGCCAGCAGTGAGGGCAGGGGAAATCAGCCCCAGCATTTT.